This paragraph reports one TCR beta chain. This entry belongs to a study of cytomegalovirus exposure and HLA in healthy donors. The germline V gene encodes CDR1 SGHRS and CDR2 YFSETQ. V gave up 4 bases and J gave up 2 bases, with 14 bases separating them. This CDR3 region has 15 residues. Profiled with immunoSEQ multiplex PCR; TCRdb holds only in-frame clones, not every one. The data contain approximately 180,000 clones, approximately 87% of them singletons. The receptor was isolated from a woman in her twenties or thirties in good health and CMV-seronegative. The sample comprised PBMCs. This chain connects TRBV5-1 to TRBJ2-3; D not certain. The DNA for the CDR3 is TGCGCCAGCAGCCCCATAGCTGAGAACACAGATACGCAGTATTTT. This sequence encodes CASSPIAENTDTQYF.